The rows below give T cell receptor beta chains drawn from one sample of a study of T cells after yellow fever vaccination. TCRdb reprocessed the 5' RACE reads via MiXCR and lists one record per CDR3 protein. This repertoire shows around 350,000 distinct CDR3 sequences, roughly 11% found once; its top ten account for about 17%. Specimen: PBMCs, collected on the day of the first yellow fever vaccination. These receptors all come from a man aged 18-30 years who received the YFV17D yellow fever vaccine. The CDR3 runs from the conserved cysteine through the conserved F or W. The D gene is left open where the match is weak. Size is stated for part of the rows, as once, few or many counts, or as a class when the clone is expanded.

D gene: .
clone size: .
V gene: TRBV2
J gene: TRBJ1-5
CDR3 protein: CASSEEGGNQPQHF
CDR3 DNA: TGTGCCAGCAGTGAAGAGGGTGGCAATCAGCCCCAGCATTTT

D gene: TRBD2
clone size: few
V gene: TRBV7-6
J gene: TRBJ2-3
CDR3 protein: CASSGGGFTDTQYF
CDR3 DNA: TGTGCCAGCAGCGGGGGGGGGTTTACAGATACGCAGTATTTT

D gene: .
clone size: .
V gene: TRBV4-3
J gene: TRBJ2-2
CDR3 protein: CASSQDRGSPRGAGELFF
CDR3 DNA: TGCGCCAGCAGCCAAGACAGGGGCAGCCCTCGGGGTGCCGGGGAGCTGTTTTTT

D gene: .
clone size: few
V gene: TRBV6-1
J gene: TRBJ1-1
CDR3 protein: CASSDRWDTEAFF
CDR3 DNA: TGTGCCAGCAGTGACAGGTGGGACACTGAAGCTTTCTTT

D gene: TRBD2
clone size: .
V gene: TRBV4-3
J gene: TRBJ2-5
CDR3 protein: CASSQGPGRVRQETQYF
CDR3 DNA: TGCGCCAGCAGCCAAGGTCCAGGGAGGGTTAGGCAAGAGACCCAGTACTTC

D gene: .
clone size: .
V gene: TRBV28
J gene: TRBJ2-2
CDR3 protein: CASSIPSGGRGGELFF
CDR3 DNA: TGTGCCAGCAGCATCCCGTCGGGGGGCCGAGGCGGGGAGCTGTTTTTT

D gene: TRBD2
clone size: .
V gene: TRBV20-1
J gene: TRBJ2-1
CDR3 protein: CSARRSSGYNEQFF
CDR3 DNA: TGCAGTGCTAGAAGGTCTAGCGGTTACAATGAGCAGTTCTTC

D gene: .
clone size: .
V gene: TRBV6-5
J gene: TRBJ1-2
CDR3 protein: CASSYSAVLGGYTF
CDR3 DNA: TGTGCCAGCAGTTACTCGGCGGTGCTGGGTGGCTACACCTTC

D gene: TRBD1
clone size: many
V gene: TRBV5-5
J gene: TRBJ2-4
CDR3 protein: CASSFRTGLAKNIQYF
CDR3 DNA: TGTGCCAGCAGCTTCAGGACAGGACTAGCCAAAAACATTCAGTACTTC

D gene: .
clone size: few
V gene: TRBV6-5
J gene: TRBJ2-2
CDR3 protein: CASSLEYTGELFF
CDR3 DNA: TGTGCCAGCAGTCTCGAGTACACCGGGGAGCTGTTTTTT

D gene: .
clone size: .
V gene: TRBV24-1
J gene: TRBJ1-2
CDR3 protein: CATSAGRYYGYTF
CDR3 DNA: TGTGCCACCAGTGCAGGACGGTACTATGGCTACACCTTC

D gene: .
clone size: many
V gene: TRBV6-1
J gene: TRBJ1-1
CDR3 protein: CASIFRAGTEAFF
CDR3 DNA: TGTGCCAGCATCTTTCGTGCGGGCACTGAAGCTTTCTTT

D gene: .
clone size: few
V gene: TRBV5-4
J gene: TRBJ2-2
CDR3 protein: CASSLAQFSTGELFF
CDR3 DNA: TGTGCCAGCAGCTTGGCACAGTTCAGCACCGGGGAGCTGTTTTTT

D gene: .
clone size: few
V gene: TRBV29-1
J gene: TRBJ2-5
CDR3 protein: CSVEFAGDLETQYF
CDR3 DNA: TGCAGCGTTGAATTCGCAGGGGATTTGGAGACCCAGTACTTC

D gene: .
clone size: .
V gene: TRBV6-2/TRBV6-3
J gene: TRBJ1-1
CDR3 protein: CASNYPGLHNTAFF
CDR3 DNA: TGTGCCAGCAATTACCCGGGACTTCATAACACAGCTTTCTTT

D gene: .
clone size: few
V gene: TRBV4-3
J gene: TRBJ2-3
CDR3 protein: CASSQGWGSGTDTQYF
CDR3 DNA: TGCGCCAGCAGCCAAGGGTGGGGCTCCGGCACAGATACGCAGTATTTT

D gene: TRBD2
clone size: .
V gene: TRBV7-9
J gene: TRBJ2-3
CDR3 protein: CASSLYGGAGDTQYF
CDR3 DNA: TGTGCCAGCAGCTTATACGGGGGGGCCGGGGATACGCAGTATTTT

D gene: .
clone size: .
V gene: TRBV4-2
J gene: TRBJ1-2
CDR3 protein: CASSRSGPPGGYTF
CDR3 DNA: TGTGCCAGCAGCCGATCCGGGCCCCCGGGCGGCTACACCTTC

D gene: .
clone size: .
V gene: TRBV4-1
J gene: TRBJ1-5
CDR3 protein: CASSQATFNQPQHF
CDR3 DNA: TGCGCCAGCAGCCAAGCAACCTTCAATCAGCCCCAGCATTTT

D gene: .
clone size: few
V gene: TRBV20-1
J gene: TRBJ1-4
CDR3 protein: CSASNTQGVEKLFF
CDR3 DNA: TGCAGTGCTAGTAACACCCAGGGAGTTGAAAAACTGTTTTTT

D gene: TRBD2
clone size: .
V gene: TRBV29-1
J gene: TRBJ2-5
CDR3 protein: CSVTPRGGKETQYF
CDR3 DNA: TGCAGCGTAACACCGCGGGGGGGCAAAGAGACCCAGTACTTC

D gene: TRBD1
clone size: .
V gene: TRBV29-1
J gene: TRBJ2-7
CDR3 protein: CSVGDRGREQYF
CDR3 DNA: TGCAGCGTCGGGGACAGGGGGCGCGAGCAGTACTTC

D gene: .
clone size: .
V gene: TRBV6-1
J gene: TRBJ1-6
CDR3 protein: CASSKWTPGLLKMNSPLHF
CDR3 DNA: TGTGCCAGCAGTAAGTGGACCCCCGGTCTTCTTAAGATGAATTCACCCCTCCACTTT

D gene: .
clone size: few
V gene: TRBV28
J gene: TRBJ1-1
CDR3 protein: CAGCSGRRANTEAFF
CDR3 DNA: TGTGCCGGATGTTCAGGGAGAAGGGCTAACACTGAAGCTTTCTTT

D gene: .
clone size: many
V gene: TRBV5-5
J gene: TRBJ2-3
CDR3 protein: CASSLVVRGVTDTQYF
CDR3 DNA: TGTGCCAGCAGCTTGGTAGTTCGAGGGGTCACAGATACGCAGTATTTT

D gene: TRBD1
clone size: few
V gene: TRBV5-1
J gene: TRBJ2-2
CDR3 protein: CASSLSLGTENTGELFF
CDR3 DNA: TGCGCCAGCAGCTTGTCTCTTGGGACAGAGAACACCGGGGAGCTGTTTTTT

D gene: .
clone size: many
V gene: TRBV10-3
J gene: TRBJ2-5
CDR3 protein: CAISESSDGSQYF
CDR3 DNA: TGTGCCATCAGTGAGTCAAGTGATGGGTCCCAGTACTTC

D gene: .
clone size: few
V gene: TRBV12-3/TRBV12-4
J gene: TRBJ2-2
CDR3 protein: CASSSGASNTGELFF
CDR3 DNA: TGTGCCAGCAGTTCTGGGGCTTCGAACACCGGGGAGCTGTTTTTT

D gene: .
clone size: many
V gene: TRBV6-6
J gene: TRBJ2-2
CDR3 protein: CASSYKGTGELFF
CDR3 DNA: TGTGCCAGCAGTTATAAGGGGACCGGGGAGCTGTTTTTT